These T cell receptor beta chains were read from a single sample in a study of shared clonotypes between healthy human individuals. The table came from immunoSEQ multiplex PCR; TCRdb's copy has only in-frame clones and leaves some out. The sample lists about 2.4 million clones, 93% seen once, with about 0.38% in the top ten. The sequenced sample consisted of naive CD4+ T cells from PBMCs. All receptors come from a man between 18 and 35 years old in good health. Some clones in this sample may be carry-over from other donors' samples. The CDR3 runs from the conserved cysteine through the conserved F or W. The order of the fields is clone size, V gene, J gene, CDR3 length, D gene, CDR3 protein, CDR3 DNA. D genes are given only for firm matches. Size tells how often a clone was seen (once, few, many) or the class of an expanded clone, and some rows leave it out.

abundance: -; v_gene: TRBV30; j_gene: TRBJ1-6; len: 13; d_gene: -; CDR3aa: CAWSRSYNSPLHF; CDR3nt: TGTGCCTGGAGCAGAAGCTATAATTCACCCCTCCACTTT
abundance: -; v_gene: TRBV5-1; j_gene: TRBJ2-5; len: 14; d_gene: -; CDR3aa: CASTLSPPQETQYF; CDR3nt: TGCGCCAGCACCTTATCCCCCCCACAAGAGACCCAGTACTTC
abundance: -; v_gene: TRBV28; j_gene: TRBJ1-1; len: 14; d_gene: -; CDR3aa: CATNGGHRNTEAFF; CDR3nt: TGTGCCACCAATGGTGGGCACAGGAACACTGAAGCTTTCTTT
abundance: once; v_gene: TRBV9; j_gene: TRBJ2-2; len: 16; d_gene: -; CDR3aa: CASSVETSRNTGELFF; CDR3nt: TGTGCCAGCAGCGTAGAAACTAGCCGGAACACCGGGGAGCTGTTTTTT
abundance: -; v_gene: TRBV5-1; j_gene: TRBJ2-7; len: 16; d_gene: TRBD2; CDR3aa: CASSSGTSGRLYEQYF; CDR3nt: TGCGCCAGCAGCTCGGGAACTAGCGGGAGACTCTACGAGCAGTACTTC
abundance: -; v_gene: TRBV9; j_gene: TRBJ2-7; len: 14; d_gene: TRBD1; CDR3aa: CASSPGQGIYEQYF; CDR3nt: TGTGCCAGCAGCCCGGGACAGGGGATTTACGAGCAGTACTTC
abundance: -; v_gene: TRBV7-3; j_gene: TRBJ1-1; len: 14; d_gene: -; CDR3aa: CASSLWGQNTEAFF; CDR3nt: TGTGCCAGCAGCTTATGGGGACAGAACACTGAAGCTTTCTTT
abundance: -; v_gene: TRBV7-9; j_gene: TRBJ2-1; len: 16; d_gene: -; CDR3aa: CASSLLGPSSYNEQFF; CDR3nt: TGTGCCAGCAGCTTGTTGGGCCCAAGCTCCTACAATGAGCAGTTCTTC
abundance: -; v_gene: TRBV18; j_gene: TRBJ1-5; len: 14; d_gene: TRBD1; CDR3aa: CASSGGQGNQPQHF; CDR3nt: TGTGCCAGCTCGGGTGGACAGGGGAATCAGCCCCAGCATTTT
abundance: -; v_gene: TRBV11-1; j_gene: TRBJ2-1; len: 13; d_gene: -; CDR3aa: CASSSSGSNEQFF; CDR3nt: TGTGCCAGCAGCTCCTCCGGCTCCAATGAGCAGTTCTTC